A single sample gave rise to the 12 T cell receptor beta chains below, sequenced in a study of human T cells and chemical hapten exposure (dated by TCRdb to the early 2020s). Sample time point, as interpreted from the label and publication: patch test 1, 2 weeks after DPC sensitization. In light of the paper, this sample's treatment or condition label describes: therapeutic diphenylcyclopropenone sensitization with weekly scalp DPC. The library was made by RACE. Sequencing was performed on a NextSeq 500. In TCRdb, the public reads were trimmed at Q25 with fastp and aligned with MiXCR, with productive beta chains retained. Each entry merges the rows of one CDR3 protein and shows their most common DNA and genes. The sample data list approximately 73,000 distinct CDR3 sequences, and around 10% of these were observed just once. The ten most abundant clones make up around 1.5% of the sample. Sequenced here: whole blood, sampled in connection with sensitization to the hapten diphenylcyclopropenone (DPC). The receptors originated from a woman between 45 and 60 years old with alopecia areata. Some clones in this sample may be carry-over from other donors' samples.

The sample holds many counts of this clonotype. V usage is TRBV6-6 and J usage is TRBJ2-7; TRBD2 might be the D (6 bases). The CDR3 extends over 15 amino acids. V lost 5 bases and J lost 0, with 14 bases in between. Germline CDR1 MNHNY, CDR2 SVGAGI (reference sequence). The CDR3 protein is CASSTAIGSSYEQYF. CDR3 in DNA: TGTGCCAGCAGTACCGCCATCGGGAGCTCCTACGAGCAGTACTTC.

This clonotype has more than one count but fewer than ten. V usage is TRBV12-3 or TRBV12-4 and J usage is TRBJ2-5, with D uncertain. The CDR3 extends over 14 amino acids. V was pared by 3 bases and J by 3 bases, with 11 bases between. CDR3 residues: CASSFGGPKETQYF. In DNA form, the CDR3 reads TGTGCCAGCAGTTTCGGCGGTCCGAAAGAGACCCAGTACTTC.

V gene TRBV7-2 combines with J gene TRBJ2-1; D call uncertain. The V gene lost 0 bases and the J gene lost 7 bases, with 4 bases spanning the gap. Germline V gene sequence: CDR1 SGHTA, CDR2 FQGNSA. This CDR3 region has 12 residues. The CDR3 nucleotides are TGTGCCAGCAGCTTAGCCAGTAATGAGCAGTTCTTC. It is translated as CASSLASNEQFF.

Ten or more counts support this clonotype. This chain links TRBV3-1 with TRBJ2-2; D remains ambiguous. CDR1 is LGHDT, CDR2 YNNKEL, per germline (reference sequence). Between the trimmed V and J ends, which lost 1 base and 5 bases, there was a span of 11 bases. The CDR3 is made up of 15 amino acids. CDR3 coding DNA: TGTGCCAGCAGCCAAGCACCACTCGGGACCGGGGAGCTGTTTTTT. Protein: CASSQAPLGTGELFF.

The chain combines TRBV6-5 with TRBJ2-1; 8 bases fit TRBD2. CDR1 and CDR2 from the germline V gene are MNHEY and SVGAGI. Losses at the gene ends were 5 bases for V and 13 bases for J; bases not matched to a gene: 7. CDR3 length: 12 amino acids. CDR3 DNA: TGTGCCAGCAGTCCCGAGCGGGGGAGCCAGTTCTTC. This codes for CASSPERGSQFF.

The chain combines TRBV2 with TRBJ2-5, with 9 positions matching TRBD2. With 6 bases clipped from V and 6 bases from J, the junction kept 11 bases outside the gene matches. The CDR3 is 15 residues long. Germline CDR1 reads SNHLY; CDR2 reads FYNNEI. The CDR3: CASSSGGSGSKTQYF. The CDR3 DNA reads TGTGCCAGCAGCTCTGGAGGTAGCGGGAGCAAGACCCAGTACTTC.

With respect to this clonotype: Compared with germline, one end of the junction differs, possibly owing to a read error. The V call is TRBV12-3 or TRBV12-4, the J call TRBJ2-5; 15 bases map to TRBD2. This CDR3 contains 14 residues. CDR3 loop: CASGLAGGQKTQCF. The CDR3 DNA reads TGTGCCAGCGGACTAGCGGGAGGGCAGAAGACCCAGTGCTTC.

This clonotype was detected only a few times. The rearrangement uses TRBV11-2 and TRBJ2-5, with D perhaps TRBD1 (5 bases). The CDR3 length is 13 residues. V gave up 5 bases and J gave up 4 bases, with 11 bases separating them. Germline CDR1 is SGHAT and CDR2 is FQNNGV. The CDR3 loop is CASSQAGRETQYF. In nucleotides, the CDR3 is TGTGCCAGCAGCCAAGCAGGGCGAGAGACCCAGTACTTC.

The rearrangement joins TRBV24-1 to TRBJ1-5, with D possibly being TRBD1 (6 bases). The germline gives CDR1 KGHDR, CDR2 SFDVKD. This CDR3 is built from 15 residues. Trimming left V 3 bases short and J 4 bases short, with 12 bases between. CDR3 DNA: TGTGCCACCAGTGATGGGGGGCTGGGGAATCAGCCCCAGCATTTT. Encoded protein: CATSDGGLGNQPQHF.

The chain carries TRBV27 and TRBJ1-1; 8 nucleotides agree with TRBD1. The trim removed 5 bases at V and 4 bases at J, leaving 3 bases unmatched. Germline V gene data show CDR1 as MNHEY and CDR2 as SMNVEV (reference sequence). This CDR3 is built from 13 residues. The CDR3 sequence: CASSDRGGTEAFF. The CDR3 nucleotides read TGTGCCAGCAGTGACAGGGGAGGCACTGAAGCTTTCTTT.

Only a few counts were recorded for this clonotype. The V and J genes are TRBV19 and TRBJ2-7; 9 bases fit TRBD2. V dropped 4 bases and J dropped 4; count of bases not matched to a gene: 20. The CDR3 contains 19 residues. Germline lookup yields CDR1 LNHDA and CDR2 SQIVND (reference sequence). The CDR3 spells CASSTSLAGLRKGGYEQYF. In nucleotides, the CDR3 is TGTGCCAGTAGTACAAGTCTAGCGGGACTCCGCAAGGGAGGGTACGAGCAGTACTTC.

This clonotype was detected a few times. The genes are TRBV7-6 and TRBJ2-3; tentatively, D is TRBD2 (5 bases). Per the germline V gene, CDR1 is SGHVS and CDR2 is FNYEAQ. V lost 5 bases, J lost 6 bases, and 18 bases lay in between. CDR3 length: 15 residues. The CDR3 coding sequence is TGTGCCAGCAGCCCCCAAAGCATACGAGGGGATACGCAGTATTTT. The encoded protein is CASSPQSIRGDTQYF.